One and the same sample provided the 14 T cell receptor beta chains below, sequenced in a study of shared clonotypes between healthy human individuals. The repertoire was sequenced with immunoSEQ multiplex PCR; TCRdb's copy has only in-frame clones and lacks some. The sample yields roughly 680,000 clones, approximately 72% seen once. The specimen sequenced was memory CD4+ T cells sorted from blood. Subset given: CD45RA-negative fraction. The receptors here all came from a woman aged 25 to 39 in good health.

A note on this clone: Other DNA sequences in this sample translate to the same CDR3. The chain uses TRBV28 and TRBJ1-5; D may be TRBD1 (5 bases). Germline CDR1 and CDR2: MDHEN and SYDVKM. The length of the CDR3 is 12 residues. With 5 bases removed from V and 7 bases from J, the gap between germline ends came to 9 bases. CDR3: CASSPQGQPQHF. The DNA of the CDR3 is TGTGCCAGCAGTCCCCAGGGACAGCCCCAGCATTTT.

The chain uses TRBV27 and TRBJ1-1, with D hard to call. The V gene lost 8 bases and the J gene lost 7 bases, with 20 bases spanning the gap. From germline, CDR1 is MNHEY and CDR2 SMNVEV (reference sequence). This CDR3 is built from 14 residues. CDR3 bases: TGTGCCAGCTGCCGGGAGATGAATTACGGTGAAGCTTTCTTT. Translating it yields CASCREMNYGEAFF.

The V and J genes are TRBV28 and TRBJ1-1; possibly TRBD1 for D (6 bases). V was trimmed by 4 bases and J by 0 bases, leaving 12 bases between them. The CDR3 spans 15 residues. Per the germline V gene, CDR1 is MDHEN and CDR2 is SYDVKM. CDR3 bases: TGTGCCAGCAGTTCTCCACACAGGGTGAACACTGAAGCTTTCTTT. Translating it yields CASSSPHRVNTEAFF.

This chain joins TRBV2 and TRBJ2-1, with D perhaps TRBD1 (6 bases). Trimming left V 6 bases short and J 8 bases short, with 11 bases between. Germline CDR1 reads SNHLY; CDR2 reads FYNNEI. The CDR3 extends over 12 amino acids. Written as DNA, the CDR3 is TGTGCCAGCAGGATAGGGACATATGAGCAGTTCTTC. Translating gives CASRIGTYEQFF.

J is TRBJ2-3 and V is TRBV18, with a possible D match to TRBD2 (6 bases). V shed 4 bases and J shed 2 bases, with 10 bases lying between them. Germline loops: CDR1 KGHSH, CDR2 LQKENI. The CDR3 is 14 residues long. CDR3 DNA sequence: TGTGCCAGCTCACGCGGGACCGACACAGATACGCAGTATTTT. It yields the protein CASSRGTDTDTQYF.

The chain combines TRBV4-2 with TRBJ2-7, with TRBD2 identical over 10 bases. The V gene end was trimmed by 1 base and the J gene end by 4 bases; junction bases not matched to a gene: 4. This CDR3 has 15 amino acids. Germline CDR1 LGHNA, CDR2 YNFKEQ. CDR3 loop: CASSQGAGGPYEQYF. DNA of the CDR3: TGTGCCAGCAGCCAAGGAGCGGGAGGGCCATACGAGCAGTACTTC.

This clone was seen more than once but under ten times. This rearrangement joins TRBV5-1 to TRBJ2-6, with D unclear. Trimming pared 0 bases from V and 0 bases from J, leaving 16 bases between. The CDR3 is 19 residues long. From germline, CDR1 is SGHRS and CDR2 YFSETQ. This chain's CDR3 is CASSLAMALRSSGANVLTF. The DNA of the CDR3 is TGCGCCAGCAGCTTGGCGATGGCTCTCCGCTCCTCTGGGGCCAACGTCCTGACTTTC.

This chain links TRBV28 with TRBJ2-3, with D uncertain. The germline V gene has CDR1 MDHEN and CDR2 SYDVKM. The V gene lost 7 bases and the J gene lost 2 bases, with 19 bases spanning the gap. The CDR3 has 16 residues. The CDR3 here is CASTSPAPRPTDTQYF. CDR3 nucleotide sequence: TGTGCCAGCACCTCCCCCGCGCCAAGGCCCACAGATACGCAGTATTTT.

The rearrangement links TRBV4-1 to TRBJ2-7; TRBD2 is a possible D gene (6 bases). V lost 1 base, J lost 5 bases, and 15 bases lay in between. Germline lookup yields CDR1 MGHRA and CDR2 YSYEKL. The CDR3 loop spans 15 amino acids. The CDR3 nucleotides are TGCGCCAGCAGCCAAGTGGGTGGGAGGTTGAACGAGCAGTACTTC. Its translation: CASSQVGGRLNEQYF.

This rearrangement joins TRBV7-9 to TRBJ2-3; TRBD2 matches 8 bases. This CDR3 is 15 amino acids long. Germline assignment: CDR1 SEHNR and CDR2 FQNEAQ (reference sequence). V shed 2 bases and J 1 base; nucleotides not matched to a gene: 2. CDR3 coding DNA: TGTGCCAGCAGCTTAACGGGACTAGGCACAGATACGCAGTATTTT. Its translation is CASSLTGLGTDTQYF.

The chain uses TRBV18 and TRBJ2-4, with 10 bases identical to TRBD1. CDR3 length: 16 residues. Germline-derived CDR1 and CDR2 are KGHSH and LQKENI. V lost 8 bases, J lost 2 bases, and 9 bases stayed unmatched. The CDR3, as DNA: TGTGCCAGCCACGGGGACAGGGGAAGGACCAAAAACATTCAGTACTTC. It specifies CASHGDRGRTKNIQYF.

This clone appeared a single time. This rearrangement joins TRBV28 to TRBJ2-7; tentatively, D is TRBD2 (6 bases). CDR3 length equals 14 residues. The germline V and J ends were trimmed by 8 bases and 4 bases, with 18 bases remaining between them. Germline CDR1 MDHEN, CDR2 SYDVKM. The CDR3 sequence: CASAGAAGLYEQYF. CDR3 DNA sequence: TGTGCCAGCGCTGGAGCCGCGGGACTTTACGAGCAGTACTTC.

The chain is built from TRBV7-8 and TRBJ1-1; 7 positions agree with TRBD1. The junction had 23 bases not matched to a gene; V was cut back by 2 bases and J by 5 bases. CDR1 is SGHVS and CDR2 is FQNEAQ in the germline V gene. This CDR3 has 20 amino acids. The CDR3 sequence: CASSLLSRSAYRGPWTEAFF. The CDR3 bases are TGTGCCAGCAGCTTACTGTCCCGGAGTGCTTACAGGGGCCCTTGGACTGAAGCTTTCTTT.

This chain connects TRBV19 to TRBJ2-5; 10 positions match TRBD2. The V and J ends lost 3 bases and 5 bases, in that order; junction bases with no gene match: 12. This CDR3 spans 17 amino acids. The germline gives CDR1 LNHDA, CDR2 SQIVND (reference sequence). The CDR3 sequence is CASSMGKGLAVAETQYF. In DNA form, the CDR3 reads TGTGCCAGTAGTATGGGGAAAGGACTAGCGGTCGCGGAGACCCAGTACTTC.